This T cell receptor beta chain was identified during a study of blood T cell repertoires in COVID-19. Judged by abundance, this clone is medium-sized. In the original analysis: Amplification of reference gene primers was used by the study to estimate nucleated cell counts. Assay used: immunoSEQ multiplex PCR; TCRdb lists only in-frame clones, some missing. V and J calls and clone size are given by that table; D and trimming were obtained from the DNA. The data show about 73,000 clones, over 80% seen once. What was sequenced was peripheral blood. The clonotype comes from an older man with active or convalescent COVID-19.

CDR3: CASSLATDYEQYF. The CDR3 DNA sequence: TGTGCCAGCAGCTTAGCTACAGACTACGAGCAGTACTTC. The chain combines TRBV13 with TRBJ2-7; D is unclear. The CDR3 has 13 residues. Germline CDR1 reads PRHDT; CDR2 reads FYEKMQ (reference sequence). Trimming stripped 1 base from V and 3 bases from J, with 7 bases between. Drawing the rest from reference TRBV13 and TRBJ2-7, the complete variable domain is AAGVIQSPRHLIKEKRETATLKCYPIPRHDTVYWYQQGPGQDPQFLISFYEKMQSDKGSIPDRFSAQQFSDYHSELNMSSLELGDSALYFCASSLATDYEQYFGPGTRLTVT.